This TCR beta chain was documented in a study of persistence of HIV-infected CD4 T cells. The immunoSEQ assay was version 4, run in survey mode. Measured with immunoSEQ multiplex PCR; TCRdb has only the in-frame clones, and not every one. In the table there are around 35,000 clones, 80% of which are singletons. In regard to this clone: No antigen is known for it.

The stimulus was lysate of CMV-infected fibroblasts, around 11 ug/mL. Memory cells lacking CD40L and CD69 with high CD45RO were sorted. The CDR3 has 14 amino acids. V lost 3 bases and J lost 5, with 13 bases in between. Germline V gene data show CDR1 as LGHDT and CDR2 as YNNKEL (reference sequence). This receptor was obtained from an adult man with HIV who was CMV-seropositive. The material sequenced was CD4+ T cells sorted from PBMCs after approximately 18-hour stimulation, taken from a patient who received antiretroviral therapy. The chain has TRBV3-1 (or the pseudogene TRBV3-2) and TRBJ1-1; D not resolved. The CDR3 DNA reads as TGTGCCAGCAGCCACCGGGCCCCGAATACTGAAGCTTTCTTT. Translation: CASSHRAPNTEAFF.